A single sample is the source of the 25 T cell receptor beta chains below, sequenced in a study of CD8 T cells in ankylosing spondylitis. Using its own MiXCR run on the 5' RACE reads, TCRdb lists one record per CDR3 protein. The sample has a few hundred thousand distinct CDR3 sequences; over 9.5% are singletons. Their recognized antigens are unknown. Overall study findings and caveats: Ankylosing spondylitis blood appeared to be characterized by a TCR beta motif of about eight highly homologous variants.

Sequencing input: blood, either unsorted or a sorted T cell fraction (not recorded which). All receptors come from a male donor with ankylosing spondylitis.

This clonotype was detected ten times or more. The CDR3 nucleotides read TGTGCCAGCAGCTTTTTAGCGGGACTGGAGACCCAGTACTTC. Encoded protein: CASSFLAGLETQYF. The gene calls are TRBV7-6 and TRBJ2-5, with 8 bases matching TRBD2. CDR3 size: 14 residues. CDR1 SGHVS and CDR2 FNYEAQ come from the germline V gene. V lost 3 bases, J lost 5 bases, and 5 bases stayed unmatched.

The chain carries TRBV14 and TRBJ2-4; 10 bases align to TRBD2. After removal of 1 base from V and 4 bases from J, the junction contained 4 bases not matched to a gene. The CDR3 runs 16 residues. CDR1 is SGHDN and CDR2 is FVKESK in the germline V gene. CDR3 residues: CASSQALAGVKNIQYF. CDR3 coding DNA: TGTGCCAGCAGCCAAGCCCTAGCGGGGGTGAAAAACATTCAGTACTTC.

The chain couples TRBV7-2 to TRBJ1-6; tentatively, D is TRBD1 (5 bases). Trimming removed 5 bases at V and 7 bases at J, with 9 bases between. This CDR3 is built from 13 residues. The germline V gene has CDR1 SGHTA and CDR2 FQGNSA. The CDR3 region has the DNA TGTGCCAGCAGCGCCCGACAGAATTCACCCCTCCACTTT. This sequence encodes CASSARQNSPLHF.

A few counts support this clonotype. The chain uses TRBV3-1 and TRBJ1-1; D is unresolved. Looked up from germline, CDR1 is LGHDT and CDR2 is YNNKEL (reference sequence). V lost 1 base and J lost 1, with 10 bases in between. The CDR3 consists of 15 residues. DNA of the CDR3: TGTGCCAGCAGCCAAGGTCGGGTAGGGAACACTGAAGCTTTCTTT. Protein sequence: CASSQGRVGNTEAFF.

This clonotype was found a few times. The rearrangement links TRBV5-1 to TRBJ2-1; maybe TRBD2 (5 bases). Trimming took off 4 bases at V and 4 bases at J, with 15 bases between the two ends. This CDR3 comprises 15 residues. Germline CDR1 reads SGHRS; CDR2 reads YFSETQ. CDR3 sequence reads: CASSLMGEGYNEQFF. The CDR3 region has the DNA TGCGCCAGCAGCCTGATGGGAGAGGGTTACAATGAGCAGTTCTTC.

This clonotype was recorded a few times. The gene calls are TRBV11-2 and TRBJ1-2, with D perhaps TRBD1 (6 bases). Germline lookup yields CDR1 SGHAT and CDR2 FQNNGV. The ends were cut back, 0 bases at V and 3 bases at J, with 14 bases in the middle. The CDR3 covers 16 residues. CDR3 sequence (DNA): TGTGCCAGCAGCTTAGATCATGGGGGCTGGGACTATGGCTACACCTTC. Its protein product is CASSLDHGGWDYGYTF.

The table lists this clonotype with many counts. V is TRBV24-1 and J is TRBJ2-1; D not resolved. Trimming pared 3 bases from V and 5 bases from J, leaving 13 bases between. The CDR3 extends over 15 amino acids. Germline assignment: CDR1 KGHDR and CDR2 SFDVKD. CDR3 sequence: CATSDSRNNDNEQFF. Written as DNA, the CDR3 is TGTGCCACCAGTGATAGTCGTAACAACGACAATGAGCAGTTCTTC.

The chain is built from TRBV12-3 or TRBV12-4 and TRBJ2-3, with D uncertain. This CDR3 contains 12 residues. Trimming took off 5 bases at V and 2 bases at J, with 5 bases between the two ends. CDR3: CASSRATDTQYF. Here the CDR3 DNA reads TGTGCCAGCAGTCGAGCCACAGATACGCAGTATTTT.

This clonotype has at least ten counts. The chain employs TRBV20-1 and TRBJ2-3; tentatively, D is TRBD2 (7 bases). Germline CDR1 reads DFQATT; CDR2 reads SNEGSKA (reference sequence). This CDR3 has 15 residues. Trimming pared 6 bases from V and 3 bases from J, leaving 19 bases between. The CDR3 DNA is TGCAGTGCCATGGGGGCGGGAGTTATAACAGATACGCAGTATTTT. Translating it yields CSAMGAGVITDTQYF.

The chain combines TRBV6-1 with TRBJ1-3; no clear D gene. Germline-derived CDR1 and CDR2 are MNHNS and SASEGT. This CDR3 has 14 residues. V was cut by 6 bases and J by 1 base, with 10 bases left in between. The CDR3 DNA follows: TGTGCCAGCAGATCAAGGGCGTCTGGAAACACCATATATTTT. Its translation is CASRSRASGNTIYF.

This chain joins TRBV7-2 and TRBJ2-1; the match to TRBD2 covers 7 bases. The junction had 14 bases not matched to a gene; V was cut back by 5 bases and J by 7 bases. The CDR3 is 16 residues long. From germline, CDR1 is SGHTA and CDR2 FQGNSA. The CDR3 DNA follows: TGTGCCAGCAGCCCAGGGAGAGGGCGCGGGAGAAATGAGCAGTTCTTC. It translates to CASSPGRGRGRNEQFF.

This clonotype appeared many times. CDR3 in DNA: TGCGCCAGCAGCTTGGAGGGACAAAACACTGAAGCTTTCTTT. The encoded protein is CASSLEGQNTEAFF. This chain connects TRBV5-1 to TRBJ1-1; a possible D gene is TRBD1 (6 bases). The CDR3 is 14 amino acids. Germline CDR1 SGHRS, CDR2 YFSETQ. The V gene lost 0 bases and the J gene lost 2 bases, with 8 bases spanning the gap.

This rearrangement joins TRBV5-5 to TRBJ1-5, with no clear D. This CDR3 has 15 residues. V was shortened by 1 base and J by 2 bases, with 10 bases between the two germline ends. Germline values: CDR1 SGHKS, CDR2 YYEKEE (reference sequence). The CDR3 DNA is TGTGCCAGCAGCTTGTCGGTGCGTCGCAATCAGCCCCAGCATTTT. Translation gives CASSLSVRRNQPQHF.

The rearrangement links TRBV7-2 to TRBJ2-1; 11 nucleotides match TRBD2. V was pared by 5 bases and J by 8 bases, with 8 bases of the junction left unmatched. The CDR3 totals 15 residues. Germline values: CDR1 SGHTA, CDR2 FQGNSA. The CDR3 DNA reads TGTGCCAGCAGCCCCCCGACTAGCGGGACCCATGAGCAGTTCTTC. Encoded protein: CASSPPTSGTHEQFF.

V and J are TRBV20-1 and TRBJ2-4, with 11 bases fitting TRBD1. Germline CDR1 DFQATT, CDR2 SNEGSKA (reference sequence). J lost 6 bases, V lost 3 bases, and 7 bases had no gene match. The CDR3 sequence is 15 residues long. The CDR3 loop reads CSASPAGTGGNIQYF. In DNA form, the CDR3 reads TGCAGTGCTAGCCCGGCCGGGACAGGGGGAAACATTCAGTACTTC.

The rearrangement uses TRBV7-8 and TRBJ1-1, with 10 bases matching TRBD1. The J segment lost 8 bases and the V segment lost 2 bases, leaving 11 bases of the junction unmatched. The V gene's germline CDR1 is SGHVS and CDR2 FQNEAQ. The CDR3 sequence is 16 residues long. The CDR3 region has the DNA TGTGCCAGCAGCTTACGTAGGGGACAGGGGATCCAGGAAGCTTTCTTT. As protein: CASSLRRGQGIQEAFF.

This clonotype was counted only a few times. The chain links TRBV9 to TRBJ2-3; D gene uncertain. With 3 bases removed from V and 2 bases from J, the gap between germline ends came to 13 bases. Germline V gives CDR1 SGDLS, CDR2 YYNGEE. The CDR3 extends over 15 amino acids. The CDR3 DNA sequence: TGTGCCAGCAGCGCTGTCTTTGGGTACACAGATACGCAGTATTTT. The encoded protein is CASSAVFGYTDTQYF.

This clonotype has more than one count but fewer than ten. The chain joins TRBV20-1 to TRBJ1-1, with no clear D. Trimming removed 0 bases from V and 5 bases from J, with 10 bases in between. There are 13 residues in the CDR3. Germline CDR1 is DFQATT and CDR2 is SNEGSKA (reference sequence). Written as DNA, the CDR3 is TGCAGTGCTAGAGAGGTTCCCGAGACTGAAGCTTTCTTT. Translation gives CSAREVPETEAFF.

This clonotype was picked up many times. The CDR3 coding sequence is TGTGCCAGCAGCGCAGCCCGGGCTAGCGGGAGGGAGGGTGAGCAGTTCTTC. It translates to CASSAARASGREGEQFF. The chain combines TRBV11-2 with TRBJ2-1, with TRBD2 identical over 12 bases. The CDR3 is made up of 17 amino acids. Germline assignment: CDR1 SGHAT and CDR2 FQNNGV. Trimming removed 5 bases from V and 9 bases from J; junction bases left unmatched: 14.

Ten or more counts support this clonotype. V gene TRBV12-3 or TRBV12-4 combines with J gene TRBJ2-1, with 12 positions matching TRBD2. The CDR3 is 16 amino acids. The junction had 6 bases not matched to a gene; V was cut back by 5 bases and J by 4 bases. This CDR3 is CASSLLAGGPYNEQFF. The CDR3 DNA follows: TGTGCCAGCAGTCTTCTAGCGGGAGGGCCTTACAATGAGCAGTTCTTC.

This sequence joins TRBV27 and TRBJ1-3; D is uncertain. The germline V gene encodes CDR1 MNHEY and CDR2 SMNVEV (reference sequence). V lost 5 bases and J 9 bases, leaving 8 bases between the germline ends. The CDR3 extends over 11 amino acids. The CDR3 protein is CASSHGSTIYF. The CDR3 DNA follows: TGTGCCAGCAGTCATGGATCCACCATATATTTT.

The V call is TRBV5-6, the J call TRBJ2-7; D remains ambiguous. Germline CDR1 is SGHDT and CDR2 is YYEEEE. V lost 1 base to trimming and J lost 3 bases, with 11 bases between them. The CDR3 totals 14 residues. CDR3 amino acids: CASSLLSALYEQYV. The CDR3 DNA sequence: TGTGCCAGCAGCTTGTTGTCGGCTCTCTACGAGCAGTACGTC.

This CDR3 is CSALKLAGGTYNEQFF. The CDR3 DNA reads as TGCAGTGCCCTAAAACTAGCGGGAGGGACCTACAATGAGCAGTTCTTC. V is TRBV20-1 and J is TRBJ2-1; 13 nucleotides agree with TRBD2. Germline V lookup: CDR1 DFQATT, CDR2 SNEGSKA (reference sequence). The V and J ends lost 6 bases and 2 bases, in that order; junction bases with no gene match: 7. CDR3 size: 16 residues.

The chain combines TRBV6-1 with TRBJ1-2; D unclear. The CDR3 consists of 14 residues. V lost 6 bases, J lost 3 bases, and 14 bases lay in between. Germline V gene lookup returns CDR1 MNHNS and CDR2 SASEGT. The CDR3 reads CASRRELWDYGYTF. The CDR3 coding sequence is TGTGCCAGCAGGCGGGAGCTTTGGGACTATGGCTACACCTTC.

Many counts were recorded for this clonotype. The V gene is TRBV12-3 or TRBV12-4, the J gene TRBJ2-1, with TRBD2 matching over 8 bases. Losses at the gene ends were 10 bases for V and 8 bases for J; bases not matched to a gene: 7. The CDR3 consists of 12 residues. The chain's CDR3 is CATRRREDEQFF. CDR3 DNA: TGTGCCACCCGCCGGCGGGAGGATGAGCAGTTCTTC.